Presented here are 10 T cell receptor beta chains from one specimen sequenced in a study of T cell responses to AZD1222 COVID-19 vaccine. TCRdb's copy holds only in-frame clones and misses some; the assay was immunoSEQ multiplex PCR. The sample lists tens of thousands of clones, roughly 87% occurring once. The material sequenced was peripheral blood, taken 28 days after the second AZD1222 dose. The receptor source for this set is an adult who received the AZD1222 COVID-19 vaccine.

The gene calls are TRBV7-6 and TRBJ1-4; D might be TRBD1 (6 bases). V was cut by 5 bases and J by 3 bases, with 10 bases left in between. CDR1 and CDR2 (germline): SGHVS, FNYEAQ. This CDR3 has 14 amino acids. CDR3 protein: CASSPAGANEKLFF. CDR3 nucleotides: TGTGCCAGCAGCCCCGCAGGGGCTAATGAAAAACTGTTTTTT.

This chain links TRBV6-5 with TRBJ2-1, with 9 positions matching TRBD1. Germline-derived CDR1 and CDR2 are MNHEY and SVGAGI. The CDR3 contains 10 residues. The trim removed 7 bases at V and 14 bases at J, leaving 3 bases unmatched. The CDR3 protein is CASKRDREFF. As DNA, the CDR3 is TGTGCCAGCAAACGGGACAGGGAGTTCTTC.

DNA for the CDR3: TGCGCCAGCATGACAGGGTACCGTGGCTACACCTTC. As protein: CASMTGYRGYTF. The gene calls are TRBV10-1 and TRBJ1-2; 7 bases map to TRBD1. Germline CDR1 WNHNN, CDR2 SYGVQD (reference sequence). V lost 7 bases, J lost 7 bases, and 6 bases stayed unmatched. The CDR3 runs to 12 residues.

Here the CDR3 DNA reads TGTGCCAGCAGTTACAACAGGGGGTACACTGAAGCTTTCTTT. As protein: CASSYNRGYTEAFF. This chain uses TRBV6-2 or TRBV6-3 with TRBJ1-1, with 8 bases fitting TRBD1. The CDR3 extends over 14 amino acids. Germline trimming cut 2 bases from V and 3 bases from J; bases unmatched to any gene: 2. Germline V gives CDR1 MNHEY, CDR2 SVGEGT.

This clone was seen only once. DNA of the CDR3: TGTGCCAGCAGCCTAGGGACAGGGGACTCTGGAAACACCATATATTTT. It is translated as CASSLGTGDSGNTIYF. The V and J genes are TRBV5-4 and TRBJ1-3; TRBD1 agrees at 10 bases. This CDR3 spans 16 amino acids. Losses at the gene ends were 4 bases for V and 0 bases for J; bases not matched to a gene: 4. Germline values: CDR1 SGHNT, CDR2 YYREEE (reference sequence).

The rearrangement uses TRBV4-3 and TRBJ2-7, with D perhaps TRBD2 (5 bases). V lost 0 bases and J lost 5, with 11 bases in between. Germline-derived CDR1 and CDR2 are LGHNA and YSLEER. The CDR3 is made up of 14 amino acids. CDR3: CASSQESLVNEQYF. The CDR3, as DNA: TGCGCCAGCAGCCAAGAATCACTAGTTAACGAGCAGTACTTC.

This clone was seen a handful of times. V usage is TRBV5-6 and J usage is TRBJ2-7; D is ambiguous. CDR3 length equals 13 residues. Per germline, CDR1 SGHDT and CDR2 YYEEEE. V lost 3 bases, J lost 4 bases, and 11 bases lay in between. The CDR3: CASSWSYGYEQYF. The CDR3, as DNA: TGTGCCAGCAGCTGGAGCTATGGGTACGAGCAGTACTTC.

The chain combines TRBV28 with TRBJ2-3; D remains ambiguous. In germline, CDR1 is MDHEN, CDR2 SYDVKM. The CDR3 consists of 14 residues. With 3 bases removed from V and 3 bases from J, the gap between germline ends came to 10 bases. In DNA, the CDR3 is TGTGCCAGCAGTTTTGAGGTTGTGACAGATACGCAGTATTTT. It specifies CASSFEVVTDTQYF. Variable domain in full (rest from reference TRBV28 and TRBJ2-3): DVKVTQSSRYLVKRTGEKVFLECVQDMDHENMFWYRQDPGLGLRLIYFSYDVKMKEKGDIPEGYSVSREKKERFSLILESASTNQTSMYLCASSFEVVTDTQYFGPGTRLTVL.

By share of the sample, this clone is medium-sized. The chain joins TRBV4-1 to TRBJ2-7, with D tentatively TRBD1 (5 bases). The CDR3 is 17 amino acids. V dropped 0 bases and J dropped 5 bases, with 20 bases sitting between them. Germline V gene data show CDR1 as MGHRA and CDR2 as YSYEKL. CDR3 DNA sequence: TGCGCCAGCAGCCAAGATGGGCCGCAGGGTCTAATCGACGAGCAGTACTTC. Translation: CASSQDGPQGLIDEQYF.

The chain's CDR3 is CAISDRDAGFEQYF. In DNA, the CDR3 is TGTGCCATCAGTGATAGGGACGCGGGTTTCGAGCAGTACTTC. This chain joins TRBV10-3 and TRBJ2-7; the D call may be TRBD1 or TRBD2 (5 bases each). Germline CDR1 ENHRY, CDR2 SYGVKD. Between the trimmed V and J ends, which lost 3 bases and 6 bases, there was a span of 15 bases. This CDR3 spans 14 amino acids.